These 10 T cell receptor beta chains were sequenced from one sample in a study of blood T cell repertoires in COVID-19. Profiling relied on immunoSEQ multiplex PCR, and the TCRdb table lists in-frame clones only, not all of them. This sample has 170,000 or so clones, with approximately 86% found just once. The material sequenced was peripheral blood. The receptor set was obtained from a man aged 50-60 years with active or convalescent COVID-19.

The chain has TRBV6-5 and TRBJ2-6, with 8 positions matching TRBD1. Trimming removed 5 bases from V and 2 bases from J; junction bases left unmatched: 2. CDR1 and CDR2 (germline): MNHEY, SVGAGI. CDR3 length equals 15 residues. CDR3 sequence reads: CASSIQGAGANVLTF. CDR3 DNA: TGTGCCAGCAGTATACAGGGGGCTGGGGCCAACGTCCTGACTTTC.

The gene calls are TRBV30 and TRBJ2-7, with D possibly matching TRBD2 (5 bases). This CDR3 contains 14 residues. Germline CDR1 is GTSNPN and CDR2 is SVGIG (reference sequence). Trimming shortened V by 2 bases and J by 0 bases, and 11 bases separated the two germline ends. The CDR3 region is CAWSKGGLSYEQYF. Written as DNA, the CDR3 is TGTGCCTGGAGTAAGGGTGGACTCTCCTACGAGCAGTACTTC. The variable domain in full, with the rest retrieved from reference TRBV30 and TRBJ2-7, is SQTIHQWPATLVQPVGSPLSLECTVEGTSNPNLYWYRQAAGRGLQLLFYSVGIGQISSEVPQNLSASRPQDRQFILSSKKLLLSDSGFYLCAWSKGGLSYEQYFGPGTRLTVT.

This clone was picked up many times. The CDR3 loop is CASTRGAYEQYF. The CDR3 DNA reads as TGTGCCAGCACTCGCGGGGCCTACGAGCAGTACTTC. The chain employs TRBV2 and TRBJ2-7; weak D call: TRBD2 (6 bases). Germline CDR1 is SNHLY and CDR2 is FYNNEI. V shed 7 bases and J shed 2 bases, with 9 bases lying between them. CDR3 length: 12 residues.

The V call is TRBV6-1, the J call TRBJ1-2; 9 positions match TRBD1. This CDR3 comprises 17 residues. J lost 7 bases, V lost 5 bases, and 17 bases had no gene match. CDR1 is MNHNS, CDR2 SASEGT, per germline. The CDR3 is CASSKGIGTGLDRGYTF. In DNA form, the CDR3 reads TGTGCCAGCAGTAAAGGTATAGGGACAGGGCTGGATCGTGGCTACACCTTC.

This clone has more than one count but fewer than ten. The CDR3 bases are TGTGCTCTCGAACCCGGGACTAGCGGGGGCTGGTACACCGGGGAGCTGTTTTTT. Residues: CALEPGTSGGWYTGELFF. The V call is TRBV7-9, the J call TRBJ2-2, with TRBD2 identical over 14 bases. The CDR3 sequence is 18 residues long. CDR1 and CDR2 from the germline V gene are SEHNR and FQNEAQ (reference sequence).

The chain is built from TRBV11-3 and TRBJ2-7; TRBD1 is a possible D gene (6 bases). This CDR3 region has 13 residues. CDR1 and CDR2 (germline): SGHNT, YENEEA. The V and J ends lost 3 bases and 3 bases respectively, with 9 bases between them. This CDR3 reads CASSFNRDYEQYF. CDR3 DNA: TGTGCCAGCAGCTTTAACAGGGACTACGAGCAGTACTTC.

This chain links TRBV9 with TRBJ1-4, with TRBD1 matching 10 bases. V was pared by 0 bases and J by 3 bases, with 11 bases of the junction left unmatched. Germline lookup yields CDR1 SGDLS and CDR2 YYNGEE. The CDR3 runs 19 residues. CDR3: CASSVAPLDRGYSNEKLFF. The CDR3 DNA reads as TGTGCCAGCAGCGTAGCTCCGCTGGACAGGGGGTACTCTAATGAAAAACTGTTTTTT.

The J gene is TRBJ2-5, the V gene TRBV7-2; 9 bases are shared with TRBD1. This CDR3 comprises 15 residues. Looked up from germline, CDR1 is SGHTA and CDR2 is FQGNSA. The trim removed 5 bases at V and 2 bases at J, leaving 6 bases unmatched. As DNA, the CDR3 is TGTGCCAGCAGCACGAGGACAGGGGTTCAAGAGACCCAGTACTTC. Translated: CASSTRTGVQETQYF.

This chain joins TRBV7-8 and TRBJ1-5; 7 bases are a match to TRBD1. The CDR3 has 16 residues. Germline CDR1 reads SGHVS; CDR2 reads FQNEAQ. The trim removed 1 base at V and 3 bases at J, leaving 6 bases unmatched. Here the CDR3 reads CASSLEGAGINQPQHF. Written as DNA, the CDR3 is TGTGCCAGCAGCTTAGAGGGGGCGGGGATCAATCAGCCCCAGCATTTT.

This clone has just one count. The V and J genes are TRBV6-5 and TRBJ1-5, with D perhaps matching TRBD1 (5 bases). This CDR3 has 12 amino acids. Trimming removed 4 bases from V and 4 bases from J, with 5 bases in between. Germline CDR1 and CDR2: MNHEY and SVGAGI. CDR3 loop: CASSSGNQPQHF. The CDR3 DNA reads TGTGCCAGCAGTTCAGGGAATCAGCCCCAGCATTTT.